This T cell receptor (beta chain) was captured by sequencing in a study of identical twins. The study's findings and limits: Recombination models fit unrelated individuals' TCR alpha sharing but underestimated twins'.

CDR3 size: 15 residues. V shed 3 bases, J shed 4 bases, and the junction held 6 bases outside the gene matches. Germline CDR1 and CDR2: KGHSH and LQKENI. Comments on this clonotype: As yet, its antigen is unknown.

MiXCR was run by TCRdb on the 5' RACE reads, yielding one entry per CDR3 protein. Here the sample spans about 500,000 distinct CDR3 sequences, approximately 15% being singletons. There were only healthy Caucasians among the donors. The sample was also linked to a second study, of yellow fever vaccine responses in identical twins.

The gene calls are TRBV18 and TRBJ1-1; 9 bases match TRBD1. The specimen was CD4+ T cells sorted from blood. The receptor's source is a young woman in good health. In nucleotides, the CDR3 is TGTGCCAGCTCACCCAGTTTGACAGGGGGCACTGAAGCTTTCTTT. Amino acids: CASSPSLTGGTEAFF.